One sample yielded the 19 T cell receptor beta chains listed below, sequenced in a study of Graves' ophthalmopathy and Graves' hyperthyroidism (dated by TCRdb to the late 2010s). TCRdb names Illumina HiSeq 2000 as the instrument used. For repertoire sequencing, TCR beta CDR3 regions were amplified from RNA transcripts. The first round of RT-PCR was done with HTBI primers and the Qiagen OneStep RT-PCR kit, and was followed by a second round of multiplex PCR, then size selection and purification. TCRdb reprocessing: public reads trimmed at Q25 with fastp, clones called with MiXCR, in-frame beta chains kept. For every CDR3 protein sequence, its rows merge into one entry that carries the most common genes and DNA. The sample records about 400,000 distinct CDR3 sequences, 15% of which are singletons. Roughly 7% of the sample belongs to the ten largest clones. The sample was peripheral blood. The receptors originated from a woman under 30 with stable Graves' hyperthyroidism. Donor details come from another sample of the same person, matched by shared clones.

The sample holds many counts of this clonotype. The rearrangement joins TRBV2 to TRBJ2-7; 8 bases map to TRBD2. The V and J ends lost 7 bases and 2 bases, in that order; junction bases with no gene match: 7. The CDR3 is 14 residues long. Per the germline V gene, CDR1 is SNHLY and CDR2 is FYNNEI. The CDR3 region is CASTDIAGPYEQYF. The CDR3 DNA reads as TGTGCCAGCACCGATATAGCGGGGCCCTACGAGCAGTACTTC.

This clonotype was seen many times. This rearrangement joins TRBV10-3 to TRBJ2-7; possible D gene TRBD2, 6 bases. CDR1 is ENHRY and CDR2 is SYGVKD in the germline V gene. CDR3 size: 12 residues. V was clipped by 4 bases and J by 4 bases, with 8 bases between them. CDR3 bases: TGTGCCATCAGTGGGGGGACTTACGAGCAGTACTTC. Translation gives CAISGGTYEQYF.

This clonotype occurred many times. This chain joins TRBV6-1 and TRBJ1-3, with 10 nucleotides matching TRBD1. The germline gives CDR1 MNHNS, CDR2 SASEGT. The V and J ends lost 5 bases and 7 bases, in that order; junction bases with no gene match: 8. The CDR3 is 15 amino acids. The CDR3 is CASSTQTGGWNTIYF. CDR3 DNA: TGTGCCAGCAGTACCCAGACAGGGGGCTGGAACACCATATATTTT.

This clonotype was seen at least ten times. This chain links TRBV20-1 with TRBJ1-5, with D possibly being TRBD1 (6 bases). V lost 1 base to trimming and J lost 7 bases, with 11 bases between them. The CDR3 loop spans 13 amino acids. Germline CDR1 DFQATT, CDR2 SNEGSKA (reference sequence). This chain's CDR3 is CSARVGAGQPQHF. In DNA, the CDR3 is TGCAGTGCTAGAGTGGGGGCTGGACAGCCCCAGCATTTT.

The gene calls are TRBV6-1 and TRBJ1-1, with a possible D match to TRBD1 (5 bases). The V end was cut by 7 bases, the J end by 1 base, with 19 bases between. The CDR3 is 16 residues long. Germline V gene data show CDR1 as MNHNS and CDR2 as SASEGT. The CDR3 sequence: CASTTGPGIGNTEAFF. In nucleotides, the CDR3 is TGTGCCAGCACTACGGGACCCGGAATAGGGAACACTGAAGCTTTCTTT.

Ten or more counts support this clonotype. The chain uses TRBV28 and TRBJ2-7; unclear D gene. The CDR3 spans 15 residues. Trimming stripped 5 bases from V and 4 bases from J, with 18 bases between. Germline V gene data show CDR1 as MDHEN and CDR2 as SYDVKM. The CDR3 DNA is TGTGCCAGCAGTCCCCAACCCCCCCCCCAATACGAGCAGTACTTC. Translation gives CASSPQPPPQYEQYF.

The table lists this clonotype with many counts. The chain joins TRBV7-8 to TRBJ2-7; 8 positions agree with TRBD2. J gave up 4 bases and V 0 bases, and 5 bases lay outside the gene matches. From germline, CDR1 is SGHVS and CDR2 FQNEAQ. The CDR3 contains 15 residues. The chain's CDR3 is CASSLALRGGYEQYF. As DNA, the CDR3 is TGTGCCAGCAGCTTAGCGCTTCGGGGGGGTTACGAGCAGTACTTC.

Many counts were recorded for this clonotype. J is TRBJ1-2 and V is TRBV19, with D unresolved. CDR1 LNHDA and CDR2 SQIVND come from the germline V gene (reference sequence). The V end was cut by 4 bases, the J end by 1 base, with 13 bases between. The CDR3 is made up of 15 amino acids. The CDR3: CASSKPGSLNYGYTF. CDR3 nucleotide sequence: TGTGCCAGTAGTAAGCCCGGGTCTCTTAACTATGGCTACACCTTC. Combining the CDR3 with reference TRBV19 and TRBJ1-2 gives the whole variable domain DGGITQSPKYLFRKEGQNVTLSCEQNLNHDAMYWYRQDPGQGLRLIYYSQIVNDFQKGDIAEGYSVSREKKESFPLTVTSAQKNPTAFYLCASSKPGSLNYGYTFGSGTRLTVV.

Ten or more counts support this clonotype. CDR3 in DNA: TGTGCCAGCAGCATCGCTACAGGTCAAGAGACCCAGTACTTC. Translation: CASSIATGQETQYF. V gene TRBV7-9 combines with J gene TRBJ2-5; TRBD1 might be the D (5 bases). V lost 5 bases to trimming and J lost 2 bases, with 12 bases between them. This CDR3 comprises 14 residues. Per germline, CDR1 SEHNR and CDR2 FQNEAQ (reference sequence).

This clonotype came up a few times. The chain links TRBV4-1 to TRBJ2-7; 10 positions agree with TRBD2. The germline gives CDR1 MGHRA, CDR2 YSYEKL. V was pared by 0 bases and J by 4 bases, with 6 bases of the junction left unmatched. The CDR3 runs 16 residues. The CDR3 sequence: CASSQEKRGGHYEQYF. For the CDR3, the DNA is TGCGCCAGCAGCCAAGAGAAGCGGGGGGGCCATTACGAGCAGTACTTC.

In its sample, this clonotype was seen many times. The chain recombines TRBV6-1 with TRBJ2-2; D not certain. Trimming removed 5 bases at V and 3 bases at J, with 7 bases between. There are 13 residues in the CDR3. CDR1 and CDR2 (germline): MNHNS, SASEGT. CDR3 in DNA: TGTGCCAGCAGTAAGGAATACACCGGGGAGCTGTTTTTT. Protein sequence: CASSKEYTGELFF.

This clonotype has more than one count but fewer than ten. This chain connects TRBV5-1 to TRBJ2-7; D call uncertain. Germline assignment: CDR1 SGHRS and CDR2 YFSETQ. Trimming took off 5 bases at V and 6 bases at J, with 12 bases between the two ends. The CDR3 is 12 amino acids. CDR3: CASRSGEGEQYF. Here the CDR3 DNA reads TGCGCCAGCAGGTCGGGCGAAGGCGAGCAGTACTTC.

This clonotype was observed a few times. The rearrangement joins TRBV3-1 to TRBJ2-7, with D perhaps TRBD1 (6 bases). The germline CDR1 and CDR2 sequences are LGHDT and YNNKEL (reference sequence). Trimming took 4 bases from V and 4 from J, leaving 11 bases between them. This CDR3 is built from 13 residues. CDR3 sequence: CASSPGGQYEQYF. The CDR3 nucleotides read TGTGCCAGCAGCCCCGGCGGACAGTACGAGCAGTACTTC.

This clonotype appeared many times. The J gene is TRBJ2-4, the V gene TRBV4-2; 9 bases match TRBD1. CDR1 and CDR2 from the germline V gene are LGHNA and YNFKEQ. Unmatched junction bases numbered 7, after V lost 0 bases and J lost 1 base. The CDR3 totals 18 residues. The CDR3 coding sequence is TGTGCCAGCAGCCAAGAGGGGGACAGGGCGGTCGCCAAAAACATTCAGTACTTC. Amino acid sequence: CASSQEGDRAVAKNIQYF.

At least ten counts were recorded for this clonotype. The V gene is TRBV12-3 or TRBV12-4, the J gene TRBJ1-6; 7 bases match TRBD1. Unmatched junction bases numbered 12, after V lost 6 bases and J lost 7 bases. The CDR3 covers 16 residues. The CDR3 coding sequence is TGTGCCAGCAGCACCGGGACAGATTATTTGAATTCACCCCTCCACTTT. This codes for CASSTGTDYLNSPLHF.

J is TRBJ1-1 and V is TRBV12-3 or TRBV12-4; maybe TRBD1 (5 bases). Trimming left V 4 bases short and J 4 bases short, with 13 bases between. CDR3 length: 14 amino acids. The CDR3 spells CASSSSGSLTEAFF. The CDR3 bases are TGTGCCAGCAGTTCATCAGGGTCCCTCACTGAAGCTTTCTTT.

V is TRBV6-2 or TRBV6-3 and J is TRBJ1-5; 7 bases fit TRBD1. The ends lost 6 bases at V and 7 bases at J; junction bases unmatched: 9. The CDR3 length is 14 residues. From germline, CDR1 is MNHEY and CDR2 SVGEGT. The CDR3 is CASRKQGNGQPQHF. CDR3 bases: TGTGCCAGCAGGAAACAGGGGAATGGGCAGCCCCAGCATTTT.

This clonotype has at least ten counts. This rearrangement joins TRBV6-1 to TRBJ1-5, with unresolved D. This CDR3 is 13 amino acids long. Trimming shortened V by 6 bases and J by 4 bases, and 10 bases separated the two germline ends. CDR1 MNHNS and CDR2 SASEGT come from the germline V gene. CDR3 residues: CASRAHLNQPQHF. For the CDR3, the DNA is TGTGCCAGCAGGGCCCATTTAAATCAGCCCCAGCATTTT.

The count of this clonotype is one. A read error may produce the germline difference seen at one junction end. The CDR3 DNA is TGCAGTGCTAGGGGACAGGTGGCTGAAGCTTTATTT. Translated: CSARGQVAEALF. The chain recombines TRBV20-1 with TRBJ1-1; 8 nucleotides line up with TRBD1. CDR3 size: 12 residues. Per germline, CDR1 DFQATT and CDR2 SNEGSKA (reference sequence).